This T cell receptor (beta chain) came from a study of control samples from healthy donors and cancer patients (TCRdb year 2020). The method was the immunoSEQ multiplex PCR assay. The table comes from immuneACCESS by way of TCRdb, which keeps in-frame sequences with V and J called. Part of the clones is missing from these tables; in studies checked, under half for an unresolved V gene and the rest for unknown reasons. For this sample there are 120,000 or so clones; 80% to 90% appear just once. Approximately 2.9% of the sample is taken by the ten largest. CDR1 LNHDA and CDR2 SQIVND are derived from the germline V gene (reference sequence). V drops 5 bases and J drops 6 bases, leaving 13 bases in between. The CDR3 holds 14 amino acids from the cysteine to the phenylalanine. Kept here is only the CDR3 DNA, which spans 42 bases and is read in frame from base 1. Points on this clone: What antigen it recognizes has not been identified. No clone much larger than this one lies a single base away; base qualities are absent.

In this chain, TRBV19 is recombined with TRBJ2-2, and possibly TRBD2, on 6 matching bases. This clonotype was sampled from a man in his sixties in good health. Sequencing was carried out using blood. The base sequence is TGTGCCAGTAGTTCCCGTGGAGGGGCCGGGGAGCTGTTTTTT. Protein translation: CASSSRGGAGELFF.